The 13 T cell receptor beta chains listed next were all sequenced from one sample in a study of T-cell memory formation after mild COVID-19 (dated by TCRdb to about 2021). Receptor libraries were prepared by 5' RACE. Sequenced using an Illumina NovaSeq 6000. TCRdb reanalyzed the raw reads on its own, using fastp at Q25 for trimming and MiXCR for clone calling, and kept in-frame beta chains. Every CDR3 protein is listed once, alongside the most common genes and DNA of its rows. The sample contains roughly 450,000 distinct CDR3 sequences, roughly 20% of them found a single time. Jointly, the top ten make up 9% to 15% of the sample. Sequencing was performed on PBMCs or a T cell subset sorted from them (not recorded which). The receptors shown here come from an adult woman who had mild COVID-19 (a few samples of this study predate the infection). The sample titles of this study are shuffled in the database, so cell type and time point are left out; the donor was told from shared clones.

This clonotype was detected only a few times. This sequence joins TRBV7-9 and TRBJ2-2; D gene ambiguous. Per germline, CDR1 SEHNR and CDR2 FQNEAQ (reference sequence). With 2 bases removed from V and 3 bases from J, the gap between germline ends came to 13 bases. CDR3 length: 16 residues. As DNA, the CDR3 is TGTGCCAGCAGCTTAATGATCAATGAAGACACCGGGGAGCTGTTTTTT. It is translated as CASSLMINEDTGELFF.

The CDR3 here is CATGQPNEKLFF. CDR3 DNA: TGTGCCACAGGACAGCCTAATGAAAAACTGTTTTTT. The chain joins TRBV2 to TRBJ1-4; perhaps TRBD1 as D (6 bases). Germline V CDR1 and CDR2: SNHLY, FYNNEI. CDR3 size: 12 residues. With 10 bases removed from V and 3 bases from J, the gap between germline ends came to 9 bases.

This clonotype has more than one count but fewer than ten. The chain recombines TRBV5-1 with TRBJ2-2; 9 positions agree with TRBD2. The CDR3 sequence is 17 residues long. V shed 4 bases, J shed 1 base, and the junction held 8 bases outside the gene matches. Germline V lookup: CDR1 SGHRS, CDR2 YFSETQ. The chain's CDR3 is CASSVLTTSGNTGELFF. The CDR3 nucleotides read TGCGCCAGCAGCGTACTAACGACTAGCGGGAACACCGGGGAGCTGTTTTTT.

This clonotype turned up a few times. The rearrangement links TRBV12-3 or TRBV12-4 to TRBJ2-1; a weak D match, TRBD2 (5 bases). This CDR3 region has 14 residues. V gave up 2 bases and J gave up 7 bases, with 12 bases separating them. The CDR3: CASSLLARANEQFF. As DNA, the CDR3 is TGTGCCAGCAGTTTACTAGCACGAGCAAATGAGCAGTTCTTC.

The rearrangement joins TRBV20-1 to TRBJ1-6, with D unclear. The CDR3 totals 15 residues. Trimming pared 1 base from V and 5 bases from J, leaving 12 bases between. The germline gives CDR1 DFQATT, CDR2 SNEGSKA (reference sequence). The CDR3 bases are TGCAGTGCTAGAGGACGGGCAGGCCATAATTCACCCCTCCACTTT. It is translated as CSARGRAGHNSPLHF.

This clonotype turned up a few times. The chain recombines TRBV27 with TRBJ1-1; 8 nucleotides line up with TRBD1. V shed 6 bases and J 3 bases; nucleotides not matched to a gene: 0. This CDR3 has 12 amino acids. Germline V lookup: CDR1 MNHEY, CDR2 SMNVEV (reference sequence). The CDR3 loop is CASRGQDTEAFF. CDR3 DNA sequence: TGTGCCAGCAGGGGACAGGACACTGAAGCTTTCTTT.

In this sample, this clonotype turned up a few times. The V call is TRBV19, the J call TRBJ2-7; unclear D gene. This CDR3 spans 13 amino acids. Trimming stripped 5 bases from V and 2 bases from J, with 10 bases between. The germline V gene has CDR1 LNHDA and CDR2 SQIVND (reference sequence). The CDR3 DNA reads TGTGCCAGTAGTTTTTCCAAAACCTACGAGCAGTACTTC. The encoded protein is CASSFSKTYEQYF.

CDR3 sequence reads: CASSPAANSPLHF. The CDR3 region has the DNA TGTGCCAGCAGCCCGGCTGCGAATTCACCCCTCCACTTT. The chain is built from TRBV7-9 and TRBJ1-6, with D hard to call. This CDR3 is built from 13 residues. CDR1 SEHNR and CDR2 FQNEAQ come from the germline V gene (reference sequence). V was shortened by 5 bases and J by 7 bases, with 9 bases between the two germline ends.

This chain joins TRBV30 and TRBJ1-4; a weak D match, TRBD1 (5 bases). V lost 2 bases and J 0 bases, leaving 10 bases between the germline ends. The CDR3 is 15 residues long. Germline V gives CDR1 GTSNPN, CDR2 SVGIG (reference sequence). DNA for the CDR3: TGTGCCTGGAGTCAAGGGGCTGCAACTAATGAAAAACTGTTTTTT. Its protein is CAWSQGAATNEKLFF.

In this sample, this clonotype turned up a few times. The chain recombines TRBV12-3 or TRBV12-4 with TRBJ2-3; D may be TRBD1 or TRBD2 (5 bases each). This CDR3 spans 15 amino acids. The V and J ends lost 3 bases and 6 bases respectively, with 16 bases between them. CDR3 nucleotide sequence: TGTGCCAGCAGTTTCCAACGCCAGGGAGCGGATACGCAGTATTTT. Its protein product is CASSFQRQGADTQYF.

The chain recombines TRBV12-3 or TRBV12-4 with TRBJ2-2; 8 positions match TRBD1. With 5 bases clipped from V and 6 bases from J, the junction kept 11 bases outside the gene matches. This CDR3 spans 16 amino acids. This CDR3 reads CASSPTGQGRAGELFF. The CDR3, as DNA: TGTGCCAGCAGTCCTACCGGACAGGGAAGGGCCGGGGAGCTGTTTTTT.

The J gene is TRBJ2-5, the V gene TRBV5-6; tentative D call: TRBD2 (6 bases). This CDR3 has 14 amino acids. CDR1 SGHDT and CDR2 YYEEEE come from the germline V gene. V was cut by 7 bases and J by 5 bases, with 18 bases left in between. As DNA, the CDR3 is TGTGCCAGCGTCGGGGCTCCTGGGGGGGAGACCCAGTACTTC. Protein product: CASVGAPGGETQYF.

The chain joins TRBV11-3 to TRBJ2-3, with D possibly matching TRBD2 (6 bases). CDR1 is SGHNT and CDR2 is YENEEA in the germline V gene. Trimming stripped 5 bases from V and 2 bases from J, with 32 bases between. The CDR3 runs 21 residues. This CDR3 reads CASSKFWTGVGPSSSTDTQYF. The CDR3 bases are TGTGCCAGCAGCAAATTCTGGACGGGAGTGGGCCCATCCTCATCCACAGATACGCAGTATTTT.